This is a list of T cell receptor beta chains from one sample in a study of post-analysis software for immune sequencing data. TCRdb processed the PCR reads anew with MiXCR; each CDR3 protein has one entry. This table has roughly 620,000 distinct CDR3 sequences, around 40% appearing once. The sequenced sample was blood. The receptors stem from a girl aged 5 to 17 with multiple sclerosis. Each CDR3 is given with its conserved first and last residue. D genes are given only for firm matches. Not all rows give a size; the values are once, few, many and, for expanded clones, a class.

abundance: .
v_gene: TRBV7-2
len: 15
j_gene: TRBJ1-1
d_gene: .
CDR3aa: CASSLIPSGGTEAFF
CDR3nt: TGTGCCAGCAGCTTAATACCTTCAGGAGGCACTGAAGCTTTCTTT

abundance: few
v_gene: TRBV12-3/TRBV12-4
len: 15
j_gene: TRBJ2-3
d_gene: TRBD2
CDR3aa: CASSWGTSFPDTQYF
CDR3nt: TGTGCCAGCAGTTGGGGGACTAGCTTCCCAGATACGCAGTATTTT

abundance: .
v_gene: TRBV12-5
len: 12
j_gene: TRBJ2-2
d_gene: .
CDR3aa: CASSDGHRELFF
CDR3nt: TGTGCTAGTTCGGACGGCCACCGGGAGCTGTTTTTT

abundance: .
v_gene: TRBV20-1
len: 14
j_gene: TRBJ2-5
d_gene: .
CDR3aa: CSARDRAPSKTQYF
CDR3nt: TGCAGTGCTAGAGATCGGGCGCCCTCAAAGACCCAGTACTTC

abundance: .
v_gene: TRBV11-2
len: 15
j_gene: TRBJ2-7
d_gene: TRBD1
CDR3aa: CASSLEQGAFYEQYF
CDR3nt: TGTGCCAGTAGCTTAGAACAGGGGGCCTTCTACGAGCAGTACTTC

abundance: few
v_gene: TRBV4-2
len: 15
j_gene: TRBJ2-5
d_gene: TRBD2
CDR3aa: CASSQGAGARETQYF
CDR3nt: TGTGCCAGCAGCCAAGGAGCGGGGGCTCGGGAGACCCAGTACTTC

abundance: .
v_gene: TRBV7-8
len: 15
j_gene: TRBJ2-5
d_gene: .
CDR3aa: CASSRTNQNQETQYF
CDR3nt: TGTGCCAGCAGCCGGACTAACCAGAACCAAGAGACCCAGTACTTC

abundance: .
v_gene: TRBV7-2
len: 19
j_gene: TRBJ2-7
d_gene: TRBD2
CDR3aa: CASSLHTLPAGGLDYEQYF
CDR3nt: TGTGCCAGCAGCTTACATACGTTGCCAGCGGGGGGGCTCGACTACGAGCAGTACTTC

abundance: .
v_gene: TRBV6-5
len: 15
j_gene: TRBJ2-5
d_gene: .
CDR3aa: CASSYSIQPGETQYF
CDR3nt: TGTGCCAGCAGTTACTCGATCCAGCCGGGGGAGACCCAGTACTTC

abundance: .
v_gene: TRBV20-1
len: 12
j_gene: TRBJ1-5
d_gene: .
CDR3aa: CSARTANQPQHF
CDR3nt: TGCAGTGCCAGGACAGCAAATCAGCCCCAGCATTTT

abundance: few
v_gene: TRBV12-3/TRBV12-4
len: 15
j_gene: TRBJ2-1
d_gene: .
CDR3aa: CASRPHQNMLNEQFF
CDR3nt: TGTGCCAGCAGGCCCCATCAGAACATGCTCAATGAGCAGTTCTTC

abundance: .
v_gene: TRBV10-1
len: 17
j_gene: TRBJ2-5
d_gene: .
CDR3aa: CASNQKWGMRGQETQYF
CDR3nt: TGCGCCAGCAATCAGAAATGGGGAATGAGGGGACAAGAGACCCAGTACTTC

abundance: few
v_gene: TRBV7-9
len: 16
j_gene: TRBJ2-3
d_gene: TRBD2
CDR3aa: CASNGLAGSSTDTQYF
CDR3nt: TGTGCCAGCAACGGACTAGCGGGTTCTAGCACAGATACGCAGTATTTT

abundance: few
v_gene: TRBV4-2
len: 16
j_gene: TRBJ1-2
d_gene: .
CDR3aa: CASSQESSYSVYGYTF
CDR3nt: TGTGCCAGCAGCCAAGAAAGTAGTTACTCGGTCTATGGCTACACCTTC

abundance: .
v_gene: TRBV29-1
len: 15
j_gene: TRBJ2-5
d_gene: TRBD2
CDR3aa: CSVDLAGRVRETQYF
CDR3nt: TGCAGCGTTGATTTAGCAGGGAGGGTTCGGGAGACCCAGTACTTC

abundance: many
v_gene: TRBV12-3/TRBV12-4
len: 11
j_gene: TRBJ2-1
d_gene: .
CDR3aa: CASSFLDEQFF
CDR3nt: TGTGCCAGCAGTTTTCTCGATGAGCAGTTCTTC

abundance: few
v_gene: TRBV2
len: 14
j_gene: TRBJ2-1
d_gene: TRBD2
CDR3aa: CASSAGTSGNEQFF
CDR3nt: TGTGCCAGCAGTGCCGGGACTAGCGGGAATGAGCAGTTCTTC

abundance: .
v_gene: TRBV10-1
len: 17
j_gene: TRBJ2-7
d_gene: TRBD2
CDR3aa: CASSESPGRVGGYEQYF
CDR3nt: TGCGCCAGCAGTGAGTCTCCCGGGAGGGTTGGGGGCTACGAGCAGTACTTC

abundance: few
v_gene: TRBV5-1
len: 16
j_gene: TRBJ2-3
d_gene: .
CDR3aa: CASSLAMGVRTDTQYF
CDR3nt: TGCGCCAGCAGCTTGGCCATGGGGGTCCGAACAGATACGCAGTATTTT

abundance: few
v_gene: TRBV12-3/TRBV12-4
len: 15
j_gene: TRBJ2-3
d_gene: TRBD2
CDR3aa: CASSSTSGDRNTQYF
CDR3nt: TGTGCCAGCAGCTCGACTAGCGGGGATAGAAATACGCAGTATTTT

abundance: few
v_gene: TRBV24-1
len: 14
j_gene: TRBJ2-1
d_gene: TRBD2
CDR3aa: CATSDLAGALGQFF
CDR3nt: TGTGCCACCAGTGATTTAGCGGGGGCTTTAGGGCAGTTCTTC

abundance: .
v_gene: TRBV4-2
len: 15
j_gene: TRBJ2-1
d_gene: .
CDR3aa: CASSQDIGVQTAQFF
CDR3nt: TGTGCCAGCAGCCAAGATATCGGTGTCCAGACTGCGCAGTTCTTC

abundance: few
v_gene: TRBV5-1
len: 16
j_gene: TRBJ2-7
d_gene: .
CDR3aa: CASSLGGSKSSYEQYF
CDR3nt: TGCGCCAGCAGCTTGGGTGGCAGTAAGAGCTCCTACGAGCAGTACTTC